This passage covers 28 T cell receptor beta chains from one sample sequenced in a study of naive and memory T cell subsets. Study-wide results and caveats: Possibly reflecting memory cells re-expressing CD45RA, a few larger clonotypes occurred in naive repertoires, especially CD8.

No antigen has been assigned to these receptors. The beta constant-region primer was an equimolar mix of two oligonucleotides covering TRBC1 and TRBC2. Four rounds of PCR amplified the ligated cDNA using nested alpha and beta constant-region primers plus SP2. MiXCR was run by TCRdb on the UMI-ligation and nested PCR reads, yielding one entry per CDR3 protein. Counted here are around 160,000 distinct CDR3 sequences, over 20% occurring once; the ten biggest clones make up over 0.09%. Sequencing was performed on naive CD4+ T cells from blood. These receptors originate from a human donor in good health.

The chain recombines TRBV20-1 with TRBJ2-7; TRBD2 might be the D (6 bases). There are 14 residues in the CDR3. Deletions cut 1 base from V and 9 bases from J, with 19 bases between. CDR1 and CDR2 (germline): DFQATT, SNEGSKA (reference sequence). CDR3 amino acids: CSARGGGGGIGQYF. The CDR3 DNA reads as TGCAGTGCTAGAGGTGGGGGAGGAGGGATCGGGCAGTACTTC.

This clonotype was counted a few times. The V gene is TRBV11-2, the J gene TRBJ2-3; D is undetermined. Trimming took 0 bases from V and 5 from J, leaving 9 bases between them. The CDR3 runs 14 residues. CDR1 is SGHAT, CDR2 FQNNGV, per germline. The CDR3 DNA is TGTGCCAGCAGCTTAGATCTTAACAGAGATACGCAGTATTTT. As protein: CASSLDLNRDTQYF.

This clonotype was seen at least ten times. This rearrangement joins TRBV7-2 to TRBJ2-1; TRBD2 might be the D (5 bases). The CDR3 runs 15 residues. CDR1 SGHTA and CDR2 FQGNSA come from the germline V gene. Trimming cost V 5 bases and J 4 bases, with 15 bases left between them. CDR3 in amino acids: CASSEPLDYYNEQFF. The CDR3 DNA follows: TGTGCCAGCAGCGAACCCCTAGACTATTACAATGAGCAGTTCTTC.

This clonotype was detected ten times or more. This chain links TRBV29-1 with TRBJ2-3; weak D call: TRBD2 (6 bases). From germline, CDR1 is SQVTM and CDR2 ANQGSEA. The CDR3 length is 13 residues. V was clipped by 0 bases and J by 5 bases, with 9 bases between them. Here the CDR3 reads CSVEDLTRDTQYF. The DNA of the CDR3 is TGCAGCGTTGAAGATCTGACTAGAGATACGCAGTATTTT.

This clonotype was observed a handful of times. This rearrangement joins TRBV20-1 to TRBJ2-1; 11 bases map to TRBD2. The ends lost 5 bases at V and 3 bases at J; junction bases unmatched: 6. The CDR3 sequence is 15 residues long. From germline, CDR1 is DFQATT and CDR2 SNEGSKA (reference sequence). CDR3 in DNA: TGCAGTGCTCCACGTCTAGCGGGAGGCTACAATGAGCAGTTCTTC. This sequence encodes CSAPRLAGGYNEQFF.

The chain is built from TRBV28 and TRBJ2-5; D could derive from TRBD1 or TRBD2 (6 bases each). V was clipped by 2 bases and J by 5 bases, with 12 bases between them. The CDR3 covers 14 residues. CDR1 MDHEN and CDR2 SYDVKM come from the germline V gene. The CDR3 DNA sequence: TGTGCCAGCAGTTTAGCAACAGGGAGGGAGACCCAGTACTTC. This sequence encodes CASSLATGRETQYF.

The chain is built from TRBV3-1 and TRBJ1-2; no definite D call. There are 14 residues in the CDR3. Trimming took off 2 bases at V and 2 bases at J, with 9 bases between the two ends. Germline CDR1 LGHDT, CDR2 YNNKEL (reference sequence). This CDR3 reads CASSQRRRNYGYTF. CDR3 DNA: TGTGCCAGCAGCCAAAGGCGGCGGAACTATGGCTACACCTTC.

V is TRBV25-1 and J is TRBJ2-7; the D call may be TRBD1 or TRBD2 (5 bases each). Trimming pared 8 bases from V and 4 bases from J, leaving 15 bases between. Germline loops: CDR1 MGHDK, CDR2 SYGVNS. This CDR3 has 13 amino acids. The CDR3 nucleotides are TGTGCCAGCTCGGGACCGTTGGAGTACGAGCAGTACTTC. Protein product: CASSGPLEYEQYF.

This clonotype has just one count. A read error may account for a junction end that differs from germline. The V call is TRBV7-8, the J call TRBJ2-7; the match to TRBD1 covers 11 bases. Germline assignment: CDR1 SGHVS and CDR2 FQNEAQ. The CDR3 extends over 16 amino acids. The CDR3 region has the DNA TGTGCCAGCAGCTCCGCGGGACAGGGGGTTTTCTACAAGCAGTACTTC. Translating gives CASSSAGQGVFYKQYF.

The CDR3 spells CSVEGPVSTEAFF. The CDR3 nucleotides are TGCAGCGTTGAAGGGCCGGTGAGCACTGAAGCTTTCTTT. The chain recombines TRBV29-1 with TRBJ1-1; D gene ambiguous. CDR1 is SQVTM, CDR2 ANQGSEA, per germline. V was shortened by 1 base and J by 4 bases, with 10 bases between the two germline ends. This CDR3 spans 13 amino acids.

The rearrangement links TRBV18 to TRBJ2-5; either TRBD1 or TRBD2 may fit D (5 bases each). The CDR3 extends over 13 amino acids. With 3 bases removed from V and 2 bases from J, the gap between germline ends came to 7 bases. Germline V gives CDR1 KGHSH, CDR2 LQKENI. Written as DNA, the CDR3 is TGTGCCAGCTCACCGTGGGGGCAAGAGACCCAGTACTTC. Protein: CASSPWGQETQYF.

This clonotype has a handful of counts. The chain combines TRBV7-6 with TRBJ2-7; 9 bases match TRBD2. Germline assignment: CDR1 SGHVS and CDR2 FNYEAQ. CDR3 size: 16 residues. Trimming removed 4 bases from V and 6 bases from J; junction bases left unmatched: 13. The CDR3 bases are TGTGCCAGCAGCTCGCGGAGAGCGGGAGGAGACTCCGAGCAGTACTTC. It is translated as CASSSRRAGGDSEQYF.

This chain links TRBV29-1 with TRBJ2-3, with D hard to call. The CDR3 is made up of 14 amino acids. Germline CDR1 is SQVTM and CDR2 is ANQGSEA. The V and J ends lost 1 base and 1 base respectively, with 9 bases between them. This CDR3 is CSVEVATGTDTQYF. The CDR3 DNA reads TGCAGCGTTGAAGTCGCAACAGGCACAGATACGCAGTATTTT.

The rearrangement uses TRBV20-1 and TRBJ1-1, with D hard to call. The CDR3 sequence is 16 residues long. Germline loops: CDR1 DFQATT, CDR2 SNEGSKA (reference sequence). Trimming cost V 0 bases and J 3 bases, with 17 bases left between them. The CDR3: CSARDWPAVIDTEAFF. The CDR3 region has the DNA TGCAGTGCTAGAGATTGGCCGGCAGTAATAGACACTGAAGCTTTCTTT.

This clonotype was seen ten or more times. The gene calls are TRBV5-5 and TRBJ2-7, with D tentatively TRBD1 (5 bases). V was cut by 0 bases and J by 4 bases, with 14 bases left in between. Germline CDR1 and CDR2: SGHKS and YYEKEE (reference sequence). This CDR3 contains 15 residues. In DNA, the CDR3 is TGTGCCAGCAGCTTGGATGGACAAAGACAATACGAGCAGTACTTC. Translating it yields CASSLDGQRQYEQYF.

This clonotype was found a few times. V usage is TRBV7-8 and J usage is TRBJ1-3, with D possibly matching TRBD1 (6 bases). Germline V gene data show CDR1 as SGHVS and CDR2 as FQNEAQ. V lost 5 bases and J 9 bases, leaving 20 bases between the germline ends. The CDR3 loop spans 15 amino acids. CDR3: CASSGTGFPGVTIYF. In DNA, the CDR3 is TGTGCCAGCAGCGGAACAGGGTTCCCAGGGGTCACCATATATTTT.

This clonotype has a count of ten or more. This sequence joins TRBV10-2 and TRBJ2-1, with 7 bases aligning to TRBD2. The CDR3 extends over 20 amino acids. Germline V gene sequence: CDR1 WSHSY, CDR2 SAAADI. After removal of 0 bases from V and 4 bases from J, the junction contained 18 bases not matched to a gene. The CDR3 spells CASSESGLERRTHPYNEQFF. DNA for the CDR3: TGCGCCAGCAGTGAGTCAGGACTAGAGAGAAGGACACATCCGTACAATGAGCAGTTCTTC.

This clonotype was counted ten times or more. The rearrangement joins TRBV29-1 to TRBJ2-3, with unresolved D. The V gene lost 4 bases and the J gene lost 0 bases, with 5 bases spanning the gap. The CDR3 contains 12 residues. Germline V gene lookup returns CDR1 SQVTM and CDR2 ANQGSEA. The CDR3 DNA follows: TGCAGCGTTGCAAAGAGCACAGATACGCAGTATTTT. This translates into CSVAKSTDTQYF.

This clonotype has only a few counts. V usage is TRBV29-1 and J usage is TRBJ2-7, with 9 bases that match TRBD1. Losses at the gene ends were 6 bases for V and 3 bases for J; bases not matched to a gene: 6. Germline V gene sequence: CDR1 SQVTM, CDR2 ANQGSEA. The CDR3 is 13 residues long. The chain's CDR3 is CSVRTGVLYEQYF. The CDR3 DNA sequence: TGCAGCGTCCGGACAGGGGTTCTCTACGAGCAGTACTTC.

This chain links TRBV27 with TRBJ2-3; no clear D gene. Between the trimmed V and J ends, which lost 2 bases and 2 bases, there was a span of 8 bases. This CDR3 region has 14 residues. Germline CDR1 MNHEY, CDR2 SMNVEV (reference sequence). CDR3 sequence (DNA): TGTGCCAGCAGTTTACGACTTTTCACAGATACGCAGTATTTT. Translating it yields CASSLRLFTDTQYF.

At least ten counts were recorded for this clonotype. The rearrangement links TRBV12-5 to TRBJ2-1; D might be TRBD2 (5 bases). Germline V gene data show CDR1 as LGHNT and CDR2 as FRNRAP. V lost 5 bases and J lost 8, with 13 bases in between. There are 13 residues in the CDR3. The CDR3 bases are TGTGCTAGTGGTATACTAGGAGGCGATGAGCAGTTCTTC. This translates into CASGILGGDEQFF.

The genes are TRBV20-1 and TRBJ2-7, with D perhaps matching TRBD1 (7 bases). Germline CDR1 is DFQATT and CDR2 is SNEGSKA (reference sequence). The CDR3 runs to 13 residues. V was clipped by 6 bases and J by 3 bases, with 15 bases between them. The CDR3 reads CSAQGGLRYEQYF. The CDR3 bases are TGCAGTGCCCAGGGGGGTTTACGCTACGAGCAGTACTTC.

The V gene is TRBV28, the J gene TRBJ1-2; D gene unclear. The CDR3 is 13 amino acids. Trimming took off 3 bases at V and 2 bases at J, with 7 bases between the two ends. The germline gives CDR1 MDHEN, CDR2 SYDVKM. DNA for the CDR3: TGTGCCAGCAGTTTGGCCAGGAACTATGGCTACACCTTC. The encoded protein is CASSLARNYGYTF.

This clonotype has ten or more counts. This rearrangement joins TRBV25-1 to TRBJ2-3; 8 bases are a match to TRBD2. With 1 base clipped from V and 5 bases from J, the junction kept 11 bases outside the gene matches. The CDR3 extends over 17 amino acids. Germline lookup yields CDR1 MGHDK and CDR2 SYGVNS. CDR3 sequence: CASSELKREGRGDTQYF. The CDR3 DNA is TGTGCCAGCAGTGAATTGAAACGGGAGGGCCGAGGAGATACGCAGTATTTT.

The rearrangement uses TRBV6-5 and TRBJ1-6; 7 bases are a match to TRBD1. The CDR3 runs to 15 residues. V dropped 7 bases and J dropped 7; count of bases not matched to a gene: 10. CDR1 is MNHEY and CDR2 is SVGAGI in the germline V gene. The CDR3 region is CASTKRGQKNSPLHF. The CDR3 DNA sequence: TGTGCCAGCACCAAAAGGGGACAGAAAAATTCACCCCTCCACTTT.

The chain uses TRBV29-1 and TRBJ2-5; the D is unclear. Trimming removed 7 bases from V and 2 bases from J, with 11 bases in between. The CDR3 covers 12 residues. Germline CDR1 is SQVTM and CDR2 is ANQGSEA. The CDR3 nucleotides read TGCAGCGCCGACTTGGCGCAAGAGACCCAGTACTTC. It is translated as CSADLAQETQYF.

In its sample, this clonotype was seen a few times. This chain links TRBV30 with TRBJ1-2; D is possibly TRBD1 (5 bases). CDR1 and CDR2 from the germline V gene are GTSNPN and SVGIG (reference sequence). This CDR3 has 12 residues. The germline V and J ends were trimmed by 3 bases and 7 bases, with 12 bases remaining between them. Here the CDR3 DNA reads TGTGCCTGGAGGAGGGGAGTTTTTGGCTACACCTTC. Its protein is CAWRRGVFGYTF.

This chain uses TRBV30 with TRBJ2-3, with a possible D match to TRBD1 (5 bases). CDR1 is GTSNPN and CDR2 is SVGIG in the germline V gene (reference sequence). Trimming stripped 4 bases from V and 4 bases from J, with 9 bases between. The CDR3 covers 12 residues. CDR3 bases: TGTGCCTGGACCACCAGGGCAGATACGCAGTATTTT. Amino acids: CAWTTRADTQYF. The variable domain in full, with the rest retrieved from reference TRBV30 and TRBJ2-3, is SQTIHQWPATLVQPVGSPLSLECTVEGTSNPNLYWYRQAAGRGLQLLFYSVGIGQISSEVPQNLSASRPQDRQFILSSKKLLLSDSGFYLCAWTTRADTQYFGPGTRLTVL.